The rows below give T cell receptor beta chains drawn from one sample of a study of blood T cell repertoires in COVID-19. TCRdb keeps only in-frame clones here, not all; method: immunoSEQ multiplex PCR. The sample holds under 300,000 clones; about 89% are singletons and the top ten take about 1.9%. Sequenced sample: PBMCs or T cells enriched from blood (not recorded which). Receptors were obtained from a woman between 18 and 29 years old who had recovered from COVID-19. CDR3s leave out the opening cysteine and the closing phenylalanine or tryptophan. Each record gives: V gene, J gene, CDR3 length, clone size, CDR3 protein. Clone sizes are given selectively: once, few, many, or a class where the clone is expanded.

TRBV2,TRBJ2-1,12,-,ASMGDRLYNEQF
TRBV7-3,TRBJ1-6,13,-,ASSATGARNSPLH
TRBV12-5,TRBJ1-2,14,-,ASGFGTGGEADGYT
TRBV19,TRBJ1-5,14,-,ASSPGVTSGNQPQH
TRBV10-3,TRBJ1-6,11,-,AISRQGNSPLH
TRBV3-1/TRBV3-2,TRBJ2-7,9,-,ASSVDYEQY
TRBV5-1,TRBJ2-3,15,-,ASSLVQGARWADTQY
TRBV9,TRBJ2-3,11,-,ASSVDLIDTQY
TRBV7-9,TRBJ1-4,13,-,ASSFSAGGFEKLF
TRBV5-1,TRBJ2-7,13,-,ASSGGTSGIHEQY
TRBV25-1,TRBJ1-2,13,-,ASSEWGDSFYGYT
TRBV10-3,TRBJ2-2,15,-,AISSAVAEANTGELF
TRBV28,TRBJ2-4,15,-,ASNPRLAGGPGNIQY
TRBV21-1,TRBJ2-1,11,-,ASSRRSGDEQF
TRBV19,TRBJ1-3,15,-,ASSIRQGSTSGNTIY
TRBV3-1/TRBV3-2,TRBJ1-5,13,medium-sized,ASSPTQGKNQPQH